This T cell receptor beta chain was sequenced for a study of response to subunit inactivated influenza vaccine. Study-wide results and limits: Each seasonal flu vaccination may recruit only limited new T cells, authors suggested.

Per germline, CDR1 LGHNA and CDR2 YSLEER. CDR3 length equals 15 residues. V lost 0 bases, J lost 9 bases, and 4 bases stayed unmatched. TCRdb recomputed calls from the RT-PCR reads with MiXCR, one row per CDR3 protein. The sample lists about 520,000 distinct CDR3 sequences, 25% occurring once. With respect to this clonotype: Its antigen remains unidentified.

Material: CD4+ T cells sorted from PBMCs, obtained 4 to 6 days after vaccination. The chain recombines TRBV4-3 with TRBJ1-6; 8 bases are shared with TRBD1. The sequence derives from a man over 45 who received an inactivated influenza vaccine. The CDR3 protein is CASSQDSDRVSPLHF. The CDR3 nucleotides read TGCGCCAGCAGCCAAGATTCGGACAGGGTTTCACCCCTCCACTTT.